The 10 T cell receptor beta chains listed next were all sequenced from one sample in a study of cytomegalovirus exposure and HLA in healthy donors. PCR employed 60 Vbeta and 13 Jbeta primers. Profiling relied on immunoSEQ multiplex PCR, and the TCRdb table lists in-frame clones only, not all of them. The sample records about 130,000 clones, over 70% being singletons. Sequencing used PBMCs. Receptors originate from a woman aged 45-65 years in good health and CMV-seronegative.

Here the CDR3 DNA reads TGTGCCAGCAGTTCCTTAGCGGGGATGTTCTACGAGCAGTACTTC. Translated, it gives CASSSLAGMFYEQYF. The rearrangement joins TRBV27 to TRBJ2-7, with 8 bases identical to TRBD2. This CDR3 is built from 15 residues. Germline CDR1 reads MNHEY; CDR2 reads SMNVEV (reference sequence). V gave up 4 bases and J gave up 3 bases; unmatched junction bases: 8.

This clone occurred once. The chain joins TRBV27 to TRBJ1-1; possibly TRBD1 for D (5 bases). The CDR3 extends over 13 amino acids. Deletions cut 5 bases from V and 5 bases from J, with 12 bases between. Germline values: CDR1 MNHEY, CDR2 SMNVEV (reference sequence). The CDR3 DNA is TGTGCCAGCAGTCTCCTGGGGGGGACTGAAGCTTTCTTT. This translates into CASSLLGGTEAFF.

The chain combines TRBV5-6 with TRBJ2-5, with TRBD1 matching 9 bases. J gave up 5 bases and V 3 bases, and 5 bases lay outside the gene matches. Germline loops: CDR1 SGHDT, CDR2 YYEEEE. The CDR3 runs 14 residues. The CDR3 DNA sequence: TGTGCCAGCAGCTCAACAGGGGGCAGCGAGACCCAGTACTTC. Translated: CASSSTGGSETQYF.

This sequence joins TRBV27 and TRBJ2-5; D is perhaps TRBD1 (5 bases). The CDR3 is 16 residues long. With 6 bases removed from V and 1 base from J, the gap between germline ends came to 18 bases. Germline loops: CDR1 MNHEY, CDR2 SMNVEV (reference sequence). As DNA, the CDR3 is TGTGCCAGCAGGCGGAACCAGGGTTTGGGCCAAGAGACCCAGTACTTC. It is translated as CASRRNQGLGQETQYF.

This clone was picked up a small number of times. The chain links TRBV5-1 to TRBJ2-7; TRBD2 matches at 8 bases. This CDR3 contains 15 residues. Germline assignment: CDR1 SGHRS and CDR2 YFSETQ. V was clipped by 2 bases and J by 4 bases; unmatched bases: 8. The CDR3 loop reads CASSFSGTSQYEQYF. As DNA, the CDR3 is TGCGCCAGCAGCTTCTCCGGGACTAGTCAATACGAGCAGTACTTC.

This clone appeared a few times. The CDR3 region has the DNA TGTGCCAGCAGCCTAGGGCTAGCGGGGATCTACGAGCAGTACTTC. Protein product: CASSLGLAGIYEQYF. The rearrangement joins TRBV27 to TRBJ2-7, with 9 bases lining up with TRBD2. This CDR3 contains 15 residues. V shed 6 bases and J 3 bases; nucleotides not matched to a gene: 9. Germline CDR1 and CDR2: MNHEY and SMNVEV (reference sequence).

The rearrangement links TRBV18 to TRBJ1-4; no definite D call. The CDR3 consists of 13 residues. The germline V gene has CDR1 KGHSH and CDR2 LQKENI. Trimming left V 8 bases short and J 2 bases short, with 9 bases between. The CDR3 spells CASRGSTNEKLFF. The CDR3 nucleotides read TGTGCCAGCCGAGGGTCCACTAATGAAAAACTGTTTTTT.

With respect to this clone: Relative to the germline gene, one junction end is altered; a read error may explain this. The chain joins TRBV7-9 to TRBJ1-1; 7 bases are shared with TRBD1. CDR3 length: 17 amino acids. CDR1 SEHNR and CDR2 FQNEAQ come from the germline V gene (reference sequence). The DNA of the CDR3 is TGTTCCAGCAGCCCCATGGACAGGTGGGGGGTGAACACTGAAGCTTTCTTT. Protein sequence: CSSSPMDRWGVNTEAFF.

As regards this clone: Different DNA sequences within this sample yield the same CDR3. The V and J genes are TRBV9 and TRBJ2-5, with D possibly TRBD2 on 6 matching bases. V gave up 4 bases and J gave up 2 bases, with 9 bases separating them. The CDR3 has 13 amino acids. Germline V gene data show CDR1 as SGDLS and CDR2 as YYNGEE. The DNA for the CDR3 is TGTGCCAGCAGCAGCGGGTCACAAGAGACCCAGTACTTC. It encodes CASSSGSQETQYF.

The rearrangement joins TRBV30 to TRBJ2-3; D might be TRBD2 (5 bases). With 2 bases removed from V and 6 bases from J, the gap between germline ends came to 12 bases. The CDR3 is made up of 13 amino acids. Per germline, CDR1 GTSNPN and CDR2 SVGIG (reference sequence). In nucleotides, the CDR3 is TGTGCCTGGAGTCGGGGAGAGGGCGATACGCAGTATTTT. This translates into CAWSRGEGDTQYF.